This T cell receptor beta chain was observed in a study of blood T cell repertoires in COVID-19. Sequenced by immunoSEQ multiplex PCR; TCRdb stores in-frame clones only, minus some. The sample contains 250,000 to 300,000 clones, approximately 90% of which appear only once. J was trimmed by 4 bases and V by 5 bases; bases with no gene match: 11. CDR1 is LNHDA, CDR2 SQIVND, per germline (reference sequence). This CDR3 spans 16 amino acids. The chain recombines TRBV19 with TRBJ1-5; 7 nucleotides line up with TRBD1. What was sequenced was PBMCs or T cells enriched from blood (not recorded which). This receptor was obtained from a human donor in a cohort exposed to, infected with or recovered from COVID-19 (not recorded which). The donor label of this sample is uncertain. The CDR3 here is CASSHTGAALNQPQHF. The CDR3 DNA reads TGTGCCAGTAGTCACACAGGGGCCGCCCTTAATCAGCCCCAGCATTTT. Variable domain in full (rest from reference TRBV19 and TRBJ1-5): DGGITQSPKYLFRKEGQNVTLSCEQNLNHDAMYWYRQDPGQGLRLIYYSQIVNDFQKGDIAEGYSVSREKKESFPLTVTSAQKNPTAFYLCASSHTGAALNQPQHFGDGTRLSIL.